A selection of T cell receptor beta chains follows, all from one sample in a study of cytomegalovirus exposure and HLA in healthy donors. TCRdb's table, derived via immunoSEQ multiplex PCR, lists solely in-frame clones and lacks some. The sample holds more than 200,000 clones; about 80% are singletons and the top ten take 1.5% to 2%. Sequencing was carried out using PBMCs. These receptors all stem from a man aged 18 to 30 in good health and CMV-seronegative. Each CDR3 is given with its conserved first and last residue. Each record gives: D gene, clone size, V gene, J gene, CDR3 length, CDR3 DNA, CDR3 protein. A D gene is named only where the DNA matches it firmly. Clone size is not always given. Where it is, it says once, few, many or a class for expanded clones.

d_gene: TRBD2
abundance: -
v_gene: TRBV19
j_gene: TRBJ2-1
len: 16
CDR3nt: TGTGCCAGTGGCCCAGATCAGGAGGGAGGGCAGGATGAGCAGTTCTTC
CDR3aa: CASGPDQEGGQDEQFF

d_gene: TRBD2
abundance: -
v_gene: TRBV6-1
j_gene: TRBJ2-7
len: 15
CDR3nt: TGTGCCAGCAGTCCCCCTGCGGGGGGAACCTACGAGCAGTACTTC
CDR3aa: CASSPPAGGTYEQYF

d_gene: TRBD1
abundance: few
v_gene: TRBV15
j_gene: TRBJ2-1
len: 15
CDR3nt: TGTGCCACCAGCAGAGACCCGGGACAGGTTAATGAGCAGTTCTTC
CDR3aa: CATSRDPGQVNEQFF

d_gene: TRBD2
abundance: few
v_gene: TRBV7-3
j_gene: TRBJ2-1
len: 16
CDR3nt: TGTGCCAGCAGCCCAGGCGGGACTAGCCGGCTCAGTGAGCAGTTCTTC
CDR3aa: CASSPGGTSRLSEQFF

d_gene: -
abundance: once
v_gene: TRBV5-8
j_gene: TRBJ2-1
len: 18
CDR3nt: TGTGCCAGCAGCTTGAGGGAGGGGGGAGGACATCCTTACAATGAGCAGTTCTTC
CDR3aa: CASSLREGGGHPYNEQFF

d_gene: TRBD1
abundance: -
v_gene: TRBV18
j_gene: TRBJ1-2
len: 14
CDR3nt: TGTGCCAGCTCGGATCGACAGGGTCCCTATGGCTACACCTTC
CDR3aa: CASSDRQGPYGYTF

d_gene: -
abundance: -
v_gene: TRBV2
j_gene: TRBJ1-1
len: 13
CDR3nt: TGTGCCAGCAGTGAAGTCGGGAACACTGAAGCTTTCTTT
CDR3aa: CASSEVGNTEAFF

d_gene: -
abundance: -
v_gene: TRBV30
j_gene: TRBJ2-7
len: 12
CDR3nt: TGTGCCTGGAGTCCACAGGGCTACGAGCAGTACTTC
CDR3aa: CAWSPQGYEQYF

d_gene: -
abundance: -
v_gene: TRBV21-1
j_gene: TRBJ2-7
len: 17
CDR3nt: TGTGCCAGCAGCAAAGGCGAAGGGGGCGCCGCTGTGGGCGAGCAGTACTTC
CDR3aa: CASSKGEGGAAVGEQYF

d_gene: -
abundance: once
v_gene: TRBV4-1
j_gene: TRBJ1-5
len: 15
CDR3nt: TGCGCCAGCAGCCAAGAATGGGGGCTGAATCAGCCCCAGCATTTT
CDR3aa: CASSQEWGLNQPQHF

d_gene: TRBD2
abundance: -
v_gene: TRBV5-6
j_gene: TRBJ2-3
len: 15
CDR3nt: TGTGCCAGCGGCGGACTAGCCGCGGGCACAGATACGCAGTATTTT
CDR3aa: CASGGLAAGTDTQYF

d_gene: TRBD1
abundance: once
v_gene: TRBV30
j_gene: TRBJ2-7
len: 18
CDR3nt: TGTGCCTGGAGTGTACGCTGGACAGGGACGTTAAAATCCTACGAGCAGTACTTC
CDR3aa: CAWSVRWTGTLKSYEQYF

d_gene: TRBD1
abundance: -
v_gene: TRBV7-8
j_gene: TRBJ1-5
len: 16
CDR3nt: TGTGCCAGCAGCTTAGCGAGACAGGGGAGCAATCAGCCCCAGCATTTT
CDR3aa: CASSLARQGSNQPQHF

d_gene: -
abundance: -
v_gene: TRBV7-9
j_gene: TRBJ2-3
len: 17
CDR3nt: TGTGCCAGCAGCCACCCTAGTCTGCTACAGGGCACAGATACGCAGTATTTT
CDR3aa: CASSHPSLLQGTDTQYF

d_gene: TRBD1
abundance: -
v_gene: TRBV14
j_gene: TRBJ1-6
len: 15
CDR3nt: TGTGCCAGCAGCCAAGCAGACAGGGGGAATTCACCCCTCCACTTT
CDR3aa: CASSQADRGNSPLHF

d_gene: TRBD2
abundance: -
v_gene: TRBV9
j_gene: TRBJ2-2
len: 18
CDR3nt: TGTGCCAGCAGCGTGGACTTAGCGGGAGGTCCTAGACCCGGGGAGCTGTTTTTT
CDR3aa: CASSVDLAGGPRPGELFF

d_gene: TRBD1
abundance: -
v_gene: TRBV6-1
j_gene: TRBJ1-1
len: 13
CDR3nt: TGTGCCAGCAGAGACAGGGCTGTCACTGAAGCTTTCTTT
CDR3aa: CASRDRAVTEAFF

d_gene: TRBD1
abundance: -
v_gene: TRBV4-2
j_gene: TRBJ1-2
len: 15
CDR3nt: TGTGCCAGCAGCCAAGTAGGAGGGGGCAACTATGGCTACACCTTC
CDR3aa: CASSQVGGGNYGYTF

d_gene: TRBD2
abundance: -
v_gene: TRBV6-5
j_gene: TRBJ2-1
len: 13
CDR3nt: TGTGCCAGCAGTTCCTCGACGGGGAGCGGGAGCTTCTTC
CDR3aa: CASSSSTGSGSFF

d_gene: -
abundance: -
v_gene: TRBV7-9
j_gene: TRBJ1-6
len: 13
CDR3nt: TGTGCCAGCAGCAATACGGGGAATTCACCCCTCCACTTT
CDR3aa: CASSNTGNSPLHF

d_gene: TRBD1
abundance: -
v_gene: TRBV29-1
j_gene: TRBJ2-5
len: 12
CDR3nt: TGCAGCGTTGGGGGGACAGGGGGTACCCAGTACTTC
CDR3aa: CSVGGTGGTQYF

d_gene: -
abundance: -
v_gene: TRBV28
j_gene: TRBJ1-2
len: 14
CDR3nt: TGTGCCAGCAGTTTTTTGGGCAGTCACTATGGCTACACCTTC
CDR3aa: CASSFLGSHYGYTF

d_gene: -
abundance: -
v_gene: TRBV7-2
j_gene: TRBJ1-5
len: 14
CDR3nt: TGTGCCAGCAGGGGGAGGTCTAGCAATCAGCCCCAGCATTTT
CDR3aa: CASRGRSSNQPQHF

d_gene: TRBD1
abundance: -
v_gene: TRBV4-3
j_gene: TRBJ2-1
len: 16
CDR3nt: TGCGCCAGCAGCCAAGTGTACAGGGGGCAAAAGAATGAGCAGTTCTTC
CDR3aa: CASSQVYRGQKNEQFF

d_gene: -
abundance: -
v_gene: TRBV4-2
j_gene: TRBJ2-3
len: 15
CDR3nt: TGTGCCAGCAGCCAAGTCAGGGAAAGCACAGATACGCAGTATTTT
CDR3aa: CASSQVRESTDTQYF

d_gene: -
abundance: once
v_gene: TRBV10-3
j_gene: TRBJ2-1
len: 12
CDR3nt: TGTGCCTCGGCTTATAGCGACAATGAGCAGTTCTTC
CDR3aa: CASAYSDNEQFF

d_gene: TRBD2
abundance: -
v_gene: TRBV19
j_gene: TRBJ2-1
len: 18
CDR3nt: TGTGCCAGTAGTTCCTCCGTTCTAGCGGGGACTTACTACAATGAGCAGTTCTTC
CDR3aa: CASSSSVLAGTYYNEQFF

d_gene: -
abundance: -
v_gene: TRBV18
j_gene: TRBJ1-2
len: 15
CDR3nt: TGTGCCAGCTCACCTGAAGGGGTAGCTAACTATGGCTACACCTTC
CDR3aa: CASSPEGVANYGYTF

d_gene: TRBD1
abundance: -
v_gene: TRBV5-1
j_gene: TRBJ1-1
len: 14
CDR3nt: TGCGCCAGCAGCTGGGGGGACAGTAACACTGAAGCTTTTTTT
CDR3aa: CASSWGDSNTEAFF

d_gene: TRBD1
abundance: -
v_gene: TRBV19
j_gene: TRBJ1-1
len: 14
CDR3nt: TGTGCCAGTAGCCGGACAGGGGTGAACACTGAAGCTTTCTTT
CDR3aa: CASSRTGVNTEAFF

d_gene: TRBD1
abundance: -
v_gene: TRBV9
j_gene: TRBJ2-7
len: 14
CDR3nt: TGTGCCAGCAGCCCATGGACAGGCCCCTACGAGCAGTACTTC
CDR3aa: CASSPWTGPYEQYF

d_gene: TRBD1
abundance: -
v_gene: TRBV7-2
j_gene: TRBJ2-1
len: 16
CDR3nt: TGTGCCAGCAGCTTAGCGCCGGGACAGGGTCGCAATGAGCAGTTCTTC
CDR3aa: CASSLAPGQGRNEQFF

d_gene: TRBD1
abundance: -
v_gene: TRBV7-9
j_gene: TRBJ2-2
len: 17
CDR3nt: TGTGCCAGCAGCTCGATAAGGACAGGGTCGTGGACCGGGGAGCTGTTTTTT
CDR3aa: CASSSIRTGSWTGELFF

d_gene: TRBD2
abundance: -
v_gene: TRBV6-5
j_gene: TRBJ2-7
len: 15
CDR3nt: TGTGCCAGCAGTAGGACTAGCGGGAGCGCCTACGAGCAGTACTTC
CDR3aa: CASSRTSGSAYEQYF

d_gene: TRBD1
abundance: -
v_gene: TRBV27
j_gene: TRBJ1-5
len: 14
CDR3nt: TGTGCCAGCAGAATGGGACAGGGGAATCAGCCCCAGCATTTT
CDR3aa: CASRMGQGNQPQHF

d_gene: -
abundance: once
v_gene: TRBV7-9
j_gene: TRBJ1-4
len: 15
CDR3nt: TGTGCCAGCGGGATGGGGGGGACAACTAATGAAAAACTGTTTTTT
CDR3aa: CASGMGGTTNEKLFF

d_gene: -
abundance: -
v_gene: TRBV7-9
j_gene: TRBJ2-5
len: 14
CDR3nt: TGTGCCAGCAGCTTGATGCCAGGACAAGAGACCCAGTACTTC
CDR3aa: CASSLMPGQETQYF

d_gene: TRBD1
abundance: -
v_gene: TRBV10-3
j_gene: TRBJ1-2
len: 12
CDR3nt: TGTGCCACCGAAGGGGGCAATTATGGCTACACCTTC
CDR3aa: CATEGGNYGYTF

d_gene: -
abundance: -
v_gene: TRBV11-2
j_gene: TRBJ1-1
len: 14
CDR3nt: TGTGCCAGCAGCTTAGAGTGGGGGGGAACTGAAGCTTTCTTT
CDR3aa: CASSLEWGGTEAFF

d_gene: -
abundance: -
v_gene: TRBV4-2
j_gene: TRBJ1-1
len: 14
CDR3nt: TGTGCCAGCAGCCAAAAAGACAGGTACACTGAAGCTTTCTTT
CDR3aa: CASSQKDRYTEAFF

d_gene: TRBD2
abundance: -
v_gene: TRBV6-5
j_gene: TRBJ2-7
len: 15
CDR3nt: TGTGCCAGCAGCTTATCGGGACTAGTCATGTACGAGCAGTACTTC
CDR3aa: CASSLSGLVMYEQYF

d_gene: TRBD2
abundance: -
v_gene: TRBV13
j_gene: TRBJ2-7
len: 17
CDR3nt: TGTGCCAGCAGCCCCAGACGTACGGGACTAGCGGATTACGAGCAGTACTTC
CDR3aa: CASSPRRTGLADYEQYF

d_gene: -
abundance: -
v_gene: TRBV5-4
j_gene: TRBJ2-5
len: 14
CDR3nt: TGTGCCAGCAGCTCGAGCTACAGGGTGGAGACCCAGTACTTC
CDR3aa: CASSSSYRVETQYF

d_gene: -
abundance: few
v_gene: TRBV29-1
j_gene: TRBJ2-2
len: 12
CDR3nt: TGCAGCGTTCTGGACTTTTCCGCCTGGCTGTTTTTT
CDR3aa: CSVLDFSAWLFF

d_gene: TRBD1
abundance: -
v_gene: TRBV6-4
j_gene: TRBJ1-6
len: 15
CDR3nt: TGTGCCACCGCCGAGGGGGCATCGGGTAATTCACCCCTCCACTTT
CDR3aa: CATAEGASGNSPLHF

d_gene: -
abundance: -
v_gene: TRBV7-6
j_gene: TRBJ1-5
len: 13
CDR3nt: TGTGCCAGCAGCTTAGCCGGGGATCAGCCCCAGCATTTT
CDR3aa: CASSLAGDQPQHF

d_gene: -
abundance: few
v_gene: TRBV30
j_gene: TRBJ2-6
len: 14
CDR3nt: TGTGCCTGGATTCGGACAGCGGGGGCCAACGTCCTGACTTTC
CDR3aa: CAWIRTAGANVLTF

d_gene: -
abundance: once
v_gene: TRBV27
j_gene: TRBJ2-7
len: 12
CDR3nt: TGTGCCAGCAGTTACTGGTCCTACGAGCAGTACTTC
CDR3aa: CASSYWSYEQYF

d_gene: TRBD1
abundance: -
v_gene: TRBV27
j_gene: TRBJ2-7
len: 17
CDR3nt: TGTGCCAGCAGTTTTTCCCAACAGGGGCCGCCTATCTACGAGCAGTACTTC
CDR3aa: CASSFSQQGPPIYEQYF

d_gene: -
abundance: -
v_gene: TRBV7-6
j_gene: TRBJ2-7
len: 15
CDR3nt: TGTGCCAGCAGCTTAGGCGCGACAGGAAGCTACGAGCAGTACTTC
CDR3aa: CASSLGATGSYEQYF

d_gene: -
abundance: -
v_gene: TRBV10-3
j_gene: TRBJ2-7
len: 15
CDR3nt: TGTGCCATCAGTGACCCAAGACAGGTGGACTACGAGCAGTACTTC
CDR3aa: CAISDPRQVDYEQYF

d_gene: -
abundance: once
v_gene: TRBV2
j_gene: TRBJ2-7
len: 15
CDR3nt: TGTGCCAGCAGTGAAGCTGGCGGGGCTACCTACGAGCAGTACTTC
CDR3aa: CASSEAGGATYEQYF

d_gene: TRBD1
abundance: -
v_gene: TRBV6-1
j_gene: TRBJ2-2
len: 15
CDR3nt: TGTGCCAGCAGTGCCGTGACAGGGGCCACCGGGGAGCTGTTTTTT
CDR3aa: CASSAVTGATGELFF

d_gene: -
abundance: -
v_gene: TRBV10-3
j_gene: TRBJ1-1
len: 13
CDR3nt: TGTGCCATCAGTAGTGCAGGGGAAGGTGAAGCTTTCTTT
CDR3aa: CAISSAGEGEAFF

d_gene: -
abundance: -
v_gene: TRBV7-6
j_gene: TRBJ2-7
len: 15
CDR3nt: TGTGCCAGCAGCTCGACCCCGGGGATTGTCGGCGAGCAGTACTTC
CDR3aa: CASSSTPGIVGEQYF

d_gene: TRBD2
abundance: few
v_gene: TRBV5-4
j_gene: TRBJ2-1
len: 15
CDR3nt: TGTGCCAGCAGCTTGAACGGGAGGGTAGACAATGAGCAGTTCTTC
CDR3aa: CASSLNGRVDNEQFF

d_gene: -
abundance: -
v_gene: TRBV5-6
j_gene: TRBJ1-2
len: 14
CDR3nt: TGTGCCAGCAGCTTGGGGTCAGGAAACTATGGCTACACCTTC
CDR3aa: CASSLGSGNYGYTF